This TCR beta chain stems from a study of shared clonotypes between healthy human individuals. Whole-study findings and limits: A reduction in generation probabilities was seen for non-shared clonotypes relative to those shared by all four donors. It was only blood that was sampled, and tissue repertoires likely differ. Donors were few, which limited the genetic and exposure-history diversity represented.

Details on this clone: The antigen is not known.

TCRdb's table, derived via immunoSEQ multiplex PCR, lists solely in-frame clones and lacks some. The table has about 1,500,000 clones, more than 95% seen once. This CDR3 region has 12 residues. From germline, CDR1 is LNHDA and CDR2 SQIVND (reference sequence). Deletions cut 8 bases from V and 5 bases from J, with 10 bases between. Those who donated were healthy HIV-negative adults, with no recent acute infections or vaccinations reported. Sequenced: naive CD4+ T cells sorted from blood. The subset here: CD45RA+ positively selected. This TCR derives from a man aged 30-40 years in good health. The chain combines TRBV19 with TRBJ2-1; maybe TRBD1 (5 bases). The CDR3: CASQGWDNEQFF. The CDR3 DNA reads as TGTGCCAGTCAGGGTTGGGACAATGAGCAGTTCTTC.